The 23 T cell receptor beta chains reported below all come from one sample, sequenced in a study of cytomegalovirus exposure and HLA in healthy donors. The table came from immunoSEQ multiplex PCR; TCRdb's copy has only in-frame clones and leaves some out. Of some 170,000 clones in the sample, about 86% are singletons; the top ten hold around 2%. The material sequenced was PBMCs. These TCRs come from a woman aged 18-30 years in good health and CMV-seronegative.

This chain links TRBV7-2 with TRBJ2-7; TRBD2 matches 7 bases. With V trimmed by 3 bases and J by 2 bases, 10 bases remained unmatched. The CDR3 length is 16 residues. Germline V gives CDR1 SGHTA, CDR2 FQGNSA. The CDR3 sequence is CASSFQGGGTPYEQYF. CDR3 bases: TGTGCCAGCAGCTTTCAAGGCGGGGGTACCCCCTACGAGCAGTACTTC.

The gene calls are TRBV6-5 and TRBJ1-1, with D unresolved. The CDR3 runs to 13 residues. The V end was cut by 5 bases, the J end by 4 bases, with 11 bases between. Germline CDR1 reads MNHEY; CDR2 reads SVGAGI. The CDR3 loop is CASSPAQLTEAFF. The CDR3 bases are TGTGCCAGCAGTCCCGCACAGCTCACTGAAGCTTTCTTT.

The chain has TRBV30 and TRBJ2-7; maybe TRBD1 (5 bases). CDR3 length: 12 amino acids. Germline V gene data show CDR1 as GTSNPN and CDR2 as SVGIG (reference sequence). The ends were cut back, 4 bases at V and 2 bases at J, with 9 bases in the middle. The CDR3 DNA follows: TGTGCCTGGACAGGGATCCCCTACGAGCAGTACTTC. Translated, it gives CAWTGIPYEQYF.

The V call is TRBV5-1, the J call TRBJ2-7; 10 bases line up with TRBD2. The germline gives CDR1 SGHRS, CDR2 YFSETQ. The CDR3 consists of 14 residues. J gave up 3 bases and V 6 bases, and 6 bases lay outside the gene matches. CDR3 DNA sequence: TGCGCCAGCATGGTAGCGGGAGGTGACTACGAGCAGTACTTC. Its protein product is CASMVAGGDYEQYF.

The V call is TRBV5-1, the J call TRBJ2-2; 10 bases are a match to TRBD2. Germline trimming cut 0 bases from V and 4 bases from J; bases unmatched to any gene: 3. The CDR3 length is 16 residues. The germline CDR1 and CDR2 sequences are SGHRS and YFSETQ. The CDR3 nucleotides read TGCGCCAGCAGCTTGGGGGCTAGCGGGAGCACCGGGGAGCTGTTTTTT. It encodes CASSLGASGSTGELFF.

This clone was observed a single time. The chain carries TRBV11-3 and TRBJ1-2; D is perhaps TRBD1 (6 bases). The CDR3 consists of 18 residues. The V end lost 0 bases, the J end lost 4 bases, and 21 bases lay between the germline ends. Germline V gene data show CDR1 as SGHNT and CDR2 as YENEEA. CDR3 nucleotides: TGTGCCAGCAGCTTAGATCGTCCGCCGGGACAACTACTCTATGGCTACACCTTC. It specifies CASSLDRPPGQLLYGYTF.

The CDR3 DNA follows: TGTGCCAGCAGCCAGACTAGCGGGAGCTCCTACGAGCAGTACTTC. Its protein product is CASSQTSGSSYEQYF. The chain links TRBV5-4 to TRBJ2-7; 12 nucleotides line up with TRBD2. Germline V gives CDR1 SGHNT, CDR2 YYREEE (reference sequence). V lost 4 bases to trimming and J lost 0 bases; unmatched junction nucleotides: 2. The CDR3 consists of 15 residues.

The DNA for the CDR3 is TGCAGTGCCTCCAAACAGGGAACCCAGTACTTC. Residues: CSASKQGTQYF. This chain uses TRBV20-1 with TRBJ2-5, with D perhaps matching TRBD1 (6 bases). Trimming shortened V by 6 bases and J by 8 bases, and 13 bases separated the two germline ends. Germline assignment: CDR1 DFQATT and CDR2 SNEGSKA (reference sequence). This CDR3 has 11 residues.

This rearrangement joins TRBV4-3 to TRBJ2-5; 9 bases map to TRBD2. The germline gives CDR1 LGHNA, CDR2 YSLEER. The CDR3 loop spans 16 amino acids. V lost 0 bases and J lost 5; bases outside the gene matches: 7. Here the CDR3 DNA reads TGCGCCAGCAGCCAAGATGGTGGTAGCGGGAGTGAGACCCAGTACTTC. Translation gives CASSQDGGSGSETQYF.

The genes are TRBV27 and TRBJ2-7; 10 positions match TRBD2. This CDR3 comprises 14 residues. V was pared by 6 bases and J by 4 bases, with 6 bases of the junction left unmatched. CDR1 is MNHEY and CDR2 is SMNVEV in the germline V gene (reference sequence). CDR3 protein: CASSLTSGVYEQYF. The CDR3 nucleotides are TGTGCCAGCAGCCTTACTAGCGGGGTTTACGAGCAGTACTTC.

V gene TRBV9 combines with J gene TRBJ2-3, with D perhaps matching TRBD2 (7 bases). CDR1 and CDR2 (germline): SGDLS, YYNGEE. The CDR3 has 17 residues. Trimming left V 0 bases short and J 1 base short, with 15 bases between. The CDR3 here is CASSVGMWRGRTDTQYF. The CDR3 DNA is TGTGCCAGCAGCGTAGGGATGTGGCGGGGGCGCACAGATACGCAGTATTTT.

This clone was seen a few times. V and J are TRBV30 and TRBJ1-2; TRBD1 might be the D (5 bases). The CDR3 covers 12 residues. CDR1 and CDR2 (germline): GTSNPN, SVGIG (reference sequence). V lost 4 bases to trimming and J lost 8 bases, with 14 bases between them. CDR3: CAWTGGRAGYTF. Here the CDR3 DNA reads TGTGCCTGGACCGGCGGCAGGGCCGGCTACACCTTC.

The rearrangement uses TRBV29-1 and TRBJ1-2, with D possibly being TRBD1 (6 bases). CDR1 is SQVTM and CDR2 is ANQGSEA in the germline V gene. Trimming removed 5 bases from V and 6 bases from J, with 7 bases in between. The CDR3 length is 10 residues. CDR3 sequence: CSVPGDGYTF. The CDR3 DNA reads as TGCAGCGTTCCAGGGGATGGCTACACCTTC.

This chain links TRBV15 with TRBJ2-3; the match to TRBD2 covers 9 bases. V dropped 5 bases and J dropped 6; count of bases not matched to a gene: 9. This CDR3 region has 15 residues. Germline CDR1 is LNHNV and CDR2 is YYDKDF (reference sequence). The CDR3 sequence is CATSALVAGGDTQYF. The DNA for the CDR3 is TGTGCCACCAGCGCGCTTGTGGCGGGGGGGGATACGCAGTATTTT.

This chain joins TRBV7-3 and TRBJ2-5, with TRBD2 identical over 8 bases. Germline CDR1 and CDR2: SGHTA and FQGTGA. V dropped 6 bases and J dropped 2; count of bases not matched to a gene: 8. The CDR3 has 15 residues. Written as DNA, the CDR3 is TGTGCCAGCAGACGTAGCGGGGACCTTCAAGAGACCCAGTACTTC. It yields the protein CASRRSGDLQETQYF.

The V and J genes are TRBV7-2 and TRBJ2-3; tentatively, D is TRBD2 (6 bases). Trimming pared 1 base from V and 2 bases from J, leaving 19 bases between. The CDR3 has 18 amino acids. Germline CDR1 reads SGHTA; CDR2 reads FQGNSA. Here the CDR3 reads CASSLVSRGTRSTDTQYF. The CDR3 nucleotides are TGTGCCAGCAGCTTAGTATCCCGCGGGACCCGGTCCACAGATACGCAGTATTTT. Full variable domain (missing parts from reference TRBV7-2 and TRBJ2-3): GAGVSQSPSNKVTEKGKDVELRCDPISGHTALYWYRQSLGQGLEFLIYFQGNSAPDKSGLPSDRFSAERTGGSVSTLTIQRTQQEDSAVYLCASSLVSRGTRSTDTQYFGPGTRLTVL.

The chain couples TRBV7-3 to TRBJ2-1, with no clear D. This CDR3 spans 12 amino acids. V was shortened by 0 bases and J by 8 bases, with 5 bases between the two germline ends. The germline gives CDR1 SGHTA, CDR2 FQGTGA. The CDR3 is CASSLTRDEQFF. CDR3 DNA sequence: TGTGCCAGCAGCTTAACTCGGGATGAGCAGTTCTTC.

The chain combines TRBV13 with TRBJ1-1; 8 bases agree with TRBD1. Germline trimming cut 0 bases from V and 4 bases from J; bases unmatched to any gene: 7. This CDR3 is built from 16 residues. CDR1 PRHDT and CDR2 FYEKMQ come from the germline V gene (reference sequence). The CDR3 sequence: CASSLGLDRVGTEAFF. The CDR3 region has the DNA TGTGCCAGCAGCTTAGGCTTGGACAGGGTTGGCACTGAAGCTTTCTTT.

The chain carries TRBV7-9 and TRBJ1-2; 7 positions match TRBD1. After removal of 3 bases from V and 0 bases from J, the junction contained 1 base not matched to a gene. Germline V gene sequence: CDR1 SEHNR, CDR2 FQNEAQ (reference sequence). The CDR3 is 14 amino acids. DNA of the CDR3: TGTGCCAGCAGCTTCAGGGGGTCTAACTATGGCTACACCTTC. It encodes CASSFRGSNYGYTF.

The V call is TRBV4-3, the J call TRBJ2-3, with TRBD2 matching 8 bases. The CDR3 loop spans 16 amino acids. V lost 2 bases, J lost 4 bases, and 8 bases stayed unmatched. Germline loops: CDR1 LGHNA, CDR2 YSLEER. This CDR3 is CASSQRTSGFPDTQYF. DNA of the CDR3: TGCGCCAGCAGCCAACGAACTAGCGGTTTCCCAGATACGCAGTATTTT.

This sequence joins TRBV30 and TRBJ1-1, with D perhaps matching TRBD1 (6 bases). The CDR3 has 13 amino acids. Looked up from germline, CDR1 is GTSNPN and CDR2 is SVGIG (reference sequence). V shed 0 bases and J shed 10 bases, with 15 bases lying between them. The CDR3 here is CAWSVMGGAGAFF. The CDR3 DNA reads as TGTGCCTGGAGTGTAATGGGGGGGGCAGGAGCTTTCTTT.

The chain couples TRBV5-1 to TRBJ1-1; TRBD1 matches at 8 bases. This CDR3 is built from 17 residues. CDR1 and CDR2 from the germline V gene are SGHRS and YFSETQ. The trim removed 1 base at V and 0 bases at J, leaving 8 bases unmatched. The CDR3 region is CASSLTQGALMNTEAFF. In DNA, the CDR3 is TGCGCCAGCAGCTTGACCCAGGGGGCCCTGATGAACACTGAAGCTTTCTTT.

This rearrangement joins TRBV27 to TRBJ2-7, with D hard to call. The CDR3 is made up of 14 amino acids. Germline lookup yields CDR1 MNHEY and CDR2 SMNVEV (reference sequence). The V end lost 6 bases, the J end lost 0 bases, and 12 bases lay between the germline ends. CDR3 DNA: TGTGCCAGCAGACAGCAGGTGCCCTCCTACGAGCAGTACTTC. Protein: CASRQQVPSYEQYF.